This TCR beta chain is from a study of CD4 T cells in relation to SARS-CoV-2 and coronaviruses. Germline CDR1 reads MNHNS; CDR2 reads SASEGT. The CDR3 runs 12 residues. The V end was cut by 3 bases, the J end by 11 bases, with 13 bases between. Libraries were prepared by immunoSEQ multiplex PCR; TCRdb keeps only in-frame clonotypes and omits some of them. The table has roughly 20,000 clones, 74% seen once. Unexposed donor CD4+ T cells date from 2011-2018, before the COVID-19 pandemic. CD4+ T cells were isolated from the cells after 10 days of culture. With respect to this clone: What it binds is unknown.

Sequencing used CD4+ T cells from PBMCs, cultured in vitro. This clonotype originated in a human donor in good health. The chain carries TRBV6-1 and TRBJ2-5; D is possibly TRBD2 (5 bases). The CDR3 nucleotides read TGTGCCAGCAGTGAGGACTGGAGAAGGCAGTACTTC. Its protein is CASSEDWRRQYF.